This T cell receptor (beta chain) was identified in a study of blood T cell repertoires in COVID-19. Whole-study context: The origin of the acute and convalescent COVID-19 samples was the United States, Italy and Spain. The analysed material was cDNA or gDNA that came from T cells, B-cell-depleted T cells, or PBMCs.

As handled by the study authors: For nucleated cells, counts were estimated from reference gene primer amplification. Here immunoSEQ multiplex PCR was the method, and the copy in TCRdb shows in-frame clones only, minus some. The V and J calls and the clone size are those of that table, but D and trimming were determined from the DNA. The table includes about 83,000 clones, approximately 80% detected once. Germline-derived CDR1 and CDR2 are MNHNS and SASEGT. The CDR3 has 15 amino acids. V was pared by 1 base and J by 7 bases, with 0 bases of the junction left unmatched. The V and J genes are TRBV6-1 and TRBJ2-1, with 14 bases lining up with TRBD2. Sequences were obtained from peripheral blood. This clonotype was sampled from a woman aged 80 or over with acute or convalescent COVID-19. CDR3 residues: CASSEGTSGGNEQFF. The CDR3 nucleotides read TGTGCCAGCAGTGAAGGGACTAGCGGGGGGAATGAGCAGTTCTTC.